Given below is one T cell receptor beta chain in context. The antigen is not known. The PCR had 60 Vbeta and 13 Jbeta primers. Sequencing was performed with immunoSEQ multiplex PCR; in TCRdb, only in-frame clones are kept and a portion is missing. The table includes 100,000 to 150,000 clones, just under 80% detected once. This entry is derived from a study of cytomegalovirus exposure and HLA in healthy donors. There are 16 residues in the CDR3. Looked up from germline, CDR1 is MGHRA and CDR2 is YSYEKL. V was trimmed by 4 bases and J by 1 base, leaving 16 bases between them. General observations from the study: Later genetic work tied a missense DCLRE1C variant to beta-chain V and J trimming.

The receptor comes from a woman between 40 and 50 years old in good health and CMV-seronegative. J is TRBJ2-5 and V is TRBV4-1; possible D gene TRBD2, 5 bases. The sequencing sample was made of PBMCs. The CDR3 here is CASSPSASRGQETQYF. CDR3 in DNA: TGCGCCAGCAGCCCCTCGGCAAGCCGGGGCCAAGAGACCCAGTACTTC.